This record covers a single T cell receptor beta chain. Deep level was the assay's run setting. Measured with immunoSEQ multiplex PCR; TCRdb has only the in-frame clones, and not every one. The sample carries about 460,000 clones, roughly 80% recorded once. This sample is part of a study of shared clonotypes between healthy human individuals. Germline values: CDR1 SGHAT, CDR2 FQNNGV. Trimming took 0 bases from V and 7 from J, leaving 13 bases between them. The CDR3 sequence is 14 residues long. Only Caucasian adults living in Nashville, Tennessee made up the donor group. The sequenced material came from PBMCs. The rearrangement links TRBV11-2 to TRBJ2-7; D is unresolved. The origin of this receptor is a woman aged 40 to 50 in good health. Some clones in this sample may be carry-over from other donors' samples. CDR3 nucleotide sequence: TGTGCCAGCAGCTTAGATCGGGTGGCGAGGGAGCAGTACTTC. This codes for CASSLDRVAREQYF.